This T cell receptor beta chain was sequenced for a study of T cells in Graves' hyperthyroidism and ophthalmopathy. Study-level points and caveats: By a 13 V-J model, ophthalmopathy was set apart from stable hyperthyroidism.

A lack of ophthalmopathy progression within 18 months defined stable Graves' hyperthyroidism. RNA transcripts served as the template for amplifying TCR beta CDR3 regions. The study used the HTBI primer set for a first-round RT-PCR of the TCR CDR3. TCRdb re-derived calls from the multiplex PCR reads in MiXCR, one entry per CDR3 protein. Among a few hundred thousand distinct CDR3 sequences listed, approximately 18% were seen once. In this sample, this clonotype turned up a few times. Its antigen is not identified. The TCR was taken from a woman aged 45-60 years with Graves' hyperthyroidism. Specimen: blood.

In nucleotides, the CDR3 is TGTGCCAGCAGCTTAGGGCAGGGAGGCGGAAACACCATATATTTT. Translating it yields CASSLGQGGGNTIYF. This rearrangement joins TRBV7-9 to TRBJ1-3; D is possibly TRBD1 (5 bases). Germline V gives CDR1 SEHNR, CDR2 FQNEAQ (reference sequence). CDR3 size: 15 residues. Trimming left V 1 base short and J 4 bases short, with 11 bases between.